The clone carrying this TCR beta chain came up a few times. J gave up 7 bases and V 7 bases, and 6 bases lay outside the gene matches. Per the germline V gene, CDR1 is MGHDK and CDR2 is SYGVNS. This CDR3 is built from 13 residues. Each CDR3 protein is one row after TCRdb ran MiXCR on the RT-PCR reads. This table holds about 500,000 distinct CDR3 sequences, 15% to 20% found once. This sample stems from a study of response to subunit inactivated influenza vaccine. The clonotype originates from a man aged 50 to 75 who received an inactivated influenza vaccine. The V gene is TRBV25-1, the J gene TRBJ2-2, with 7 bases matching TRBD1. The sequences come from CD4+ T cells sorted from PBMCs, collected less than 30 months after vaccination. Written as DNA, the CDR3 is TGTGCCAGCAACCAGGACAGGAGCGGGGAGCTGTTTTTT. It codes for CASNQDRSGELFF.